Following are 2 T cell receptor beta chains from one sample sequenced in a study of CD8+CD57+ T cells in acquired aplastic anemia. Genomic DNA, the template, was used for profiling of the TCR beta VDJ and CDR3. In TCRdb, the reads were re-called with MiXCR into one record per CDR3 protein. The repertoire consists of some 210,000 distinct CDR3 sequences, with about 59% occurring once and the leading ten covering 25% to 30%. Sample: sorted CD4+, CD8+, or CD8+CD57+ T cells (not recorded which) from PBMCs. The source is a human donor in good health.

This chain links TRBV4-2 with TRBJ2-7, with TRBD2 matching over 8 bases. Germline-derived CDR1 and CDR2 are LGHNA and YNFKEQ. Trimming took 6 bases from V and 5 from J; bases not matched to a gene: 15. This CDR3 is 16 amino acids long. Written as DNA, the CDR3 is TGTGCCAGCAGTTCTTGGGGTCTGCGGGGGGACCACGAGCAGTACTTC. As protein: CASSSWGLRGDHEQYF.

The rearrangement joins TRBV5-1 to TRBJ2-2, with D hard to call. The CDR3 contains 15 residues. Trimming stripped 1 base from V and 1 base from J, with 8 bases between. CDR1 and CDR2 (germline): SGHRS, YFSETQ. CDR3 region: CASSLMPGNTGELFF. The CDR3 region has the DNA TGCGCCAGCAGCTTGATGCCAGGGAACACCGGGGAGCTGTTTTTT.